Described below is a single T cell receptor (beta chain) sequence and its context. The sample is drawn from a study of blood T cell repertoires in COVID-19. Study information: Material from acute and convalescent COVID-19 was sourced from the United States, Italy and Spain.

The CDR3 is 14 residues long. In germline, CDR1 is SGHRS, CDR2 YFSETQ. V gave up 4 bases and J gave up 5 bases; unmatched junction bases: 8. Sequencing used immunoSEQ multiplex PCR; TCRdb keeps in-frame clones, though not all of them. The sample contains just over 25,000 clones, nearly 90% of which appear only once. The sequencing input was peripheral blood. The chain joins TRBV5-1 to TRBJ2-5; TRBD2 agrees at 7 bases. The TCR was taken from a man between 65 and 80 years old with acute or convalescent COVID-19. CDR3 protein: CASSGGDPGETQYF. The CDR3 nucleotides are TGCGCCAGCAGCGGGGGGGACCCAGGGGAGACCCAGTACTTC.